This T cell receptor beta chain is drawn from a study of beta chain features in type 1 diabetes. As concerns this clone: Its matching antigen is unknown.

Investigators reverse transcribed all isolated RNA, so they sequenced expressed TCRB transcripts. Measured with immunoSEQ multiplex PCR; TCRdb has only the in-frame clones, and not every one. The sample has over 120,000 clones, about 13% seen once; the top ten hold under 1.5%. Findings and caveats of the study: TCRB CDR3 length was moderately but significantly reduced in all four CD4+ subsets of Type 1 diabetes patients.

Trimming took 6 bases from V and 4 from J, leaving 12 bases between them. This CDR3 has 13 amino acids. Germline V gives CDR1 MDHEN, CDR2 SYDVKM. This TCR was recovered from a man aged 18-30 years with type 1 diabetes. Material: central memory CD4+ T cells from blood. The chain is built from TRBV28 and TRBJ1-1, with no clear D. In nucleotides, the CDR3 is TGTGCCAGCAGAAAAGGGTTAGGCACTGAAGCTTTCTTT. Its protein product is CASRKGLGTEAFF.